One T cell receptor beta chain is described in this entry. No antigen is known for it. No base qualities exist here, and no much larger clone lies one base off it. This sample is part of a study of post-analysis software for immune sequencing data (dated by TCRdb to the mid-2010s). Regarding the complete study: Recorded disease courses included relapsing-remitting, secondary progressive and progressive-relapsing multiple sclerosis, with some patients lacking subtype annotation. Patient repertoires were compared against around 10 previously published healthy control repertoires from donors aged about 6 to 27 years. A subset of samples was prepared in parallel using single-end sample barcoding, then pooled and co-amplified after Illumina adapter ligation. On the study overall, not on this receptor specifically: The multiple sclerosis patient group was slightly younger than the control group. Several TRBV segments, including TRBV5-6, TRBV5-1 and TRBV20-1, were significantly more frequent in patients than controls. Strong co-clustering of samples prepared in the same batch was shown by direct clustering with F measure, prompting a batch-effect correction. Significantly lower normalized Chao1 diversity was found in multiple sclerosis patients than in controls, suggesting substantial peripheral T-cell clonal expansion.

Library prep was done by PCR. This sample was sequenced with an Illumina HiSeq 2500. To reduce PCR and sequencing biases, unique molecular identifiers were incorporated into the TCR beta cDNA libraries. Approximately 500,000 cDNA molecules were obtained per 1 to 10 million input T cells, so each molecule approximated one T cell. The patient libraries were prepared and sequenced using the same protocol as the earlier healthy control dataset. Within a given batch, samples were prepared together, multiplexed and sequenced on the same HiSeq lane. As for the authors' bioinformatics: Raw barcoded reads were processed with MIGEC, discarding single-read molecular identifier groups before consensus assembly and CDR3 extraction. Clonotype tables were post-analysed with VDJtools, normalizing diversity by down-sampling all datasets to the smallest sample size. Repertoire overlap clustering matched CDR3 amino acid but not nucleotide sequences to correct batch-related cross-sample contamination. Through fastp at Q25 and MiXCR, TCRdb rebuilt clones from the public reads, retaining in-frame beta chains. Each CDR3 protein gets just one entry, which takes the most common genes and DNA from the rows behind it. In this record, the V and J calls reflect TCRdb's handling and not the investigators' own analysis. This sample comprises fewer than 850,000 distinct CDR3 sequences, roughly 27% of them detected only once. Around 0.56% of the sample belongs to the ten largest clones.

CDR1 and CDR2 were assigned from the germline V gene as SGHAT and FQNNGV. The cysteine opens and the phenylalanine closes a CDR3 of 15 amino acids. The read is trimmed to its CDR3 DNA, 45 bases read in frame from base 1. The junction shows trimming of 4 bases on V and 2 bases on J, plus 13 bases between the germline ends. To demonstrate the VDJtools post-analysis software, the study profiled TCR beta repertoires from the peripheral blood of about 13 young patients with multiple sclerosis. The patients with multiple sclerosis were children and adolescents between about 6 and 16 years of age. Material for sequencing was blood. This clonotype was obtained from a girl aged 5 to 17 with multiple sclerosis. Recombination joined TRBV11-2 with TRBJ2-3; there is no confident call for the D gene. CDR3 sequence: CASSSTGLHTDTQYF. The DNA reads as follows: TGTGCCAGCAGCTCAACCGGGCTGCACACAGATACGCAGTATTTT.